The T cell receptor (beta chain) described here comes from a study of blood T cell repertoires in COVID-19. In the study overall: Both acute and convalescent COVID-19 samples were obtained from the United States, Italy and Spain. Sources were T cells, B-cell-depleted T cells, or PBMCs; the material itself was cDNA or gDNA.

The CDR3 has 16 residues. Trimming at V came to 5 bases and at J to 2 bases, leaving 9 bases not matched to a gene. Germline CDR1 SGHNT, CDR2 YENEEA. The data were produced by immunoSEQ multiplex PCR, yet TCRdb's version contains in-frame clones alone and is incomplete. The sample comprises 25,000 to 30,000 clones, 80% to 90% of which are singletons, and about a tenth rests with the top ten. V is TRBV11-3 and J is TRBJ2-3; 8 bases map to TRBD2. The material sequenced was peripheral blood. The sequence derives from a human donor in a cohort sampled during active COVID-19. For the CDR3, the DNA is TGTGCCAGCAGCCTAACAGCGGGGGCGGTCACAGATACGCAGTATTTT. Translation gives CASSLTAGAVTDTQYF.